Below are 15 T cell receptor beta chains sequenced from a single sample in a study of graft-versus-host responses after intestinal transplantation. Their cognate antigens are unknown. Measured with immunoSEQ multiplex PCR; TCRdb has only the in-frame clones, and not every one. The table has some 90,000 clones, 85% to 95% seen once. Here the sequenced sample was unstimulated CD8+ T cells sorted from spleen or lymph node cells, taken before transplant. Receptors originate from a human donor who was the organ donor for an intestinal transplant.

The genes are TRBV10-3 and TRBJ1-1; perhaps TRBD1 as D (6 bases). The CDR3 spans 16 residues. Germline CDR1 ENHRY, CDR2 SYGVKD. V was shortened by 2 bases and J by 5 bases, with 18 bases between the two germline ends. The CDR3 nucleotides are TGTGCCATCAGTGAGGCACAGACAGGATATGCGACTGAAGCTTTCTTT. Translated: CAISEAQTGYATEAFF.

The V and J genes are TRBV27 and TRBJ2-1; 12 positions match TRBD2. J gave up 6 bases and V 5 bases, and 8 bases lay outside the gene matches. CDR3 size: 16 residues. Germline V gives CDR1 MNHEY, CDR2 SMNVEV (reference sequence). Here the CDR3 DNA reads TGTGCCAGCAGTGAAACGGGACTAGCGGGCACCAATGAGCAGTTCTTC. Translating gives CASSETGLAGTNEQFF.

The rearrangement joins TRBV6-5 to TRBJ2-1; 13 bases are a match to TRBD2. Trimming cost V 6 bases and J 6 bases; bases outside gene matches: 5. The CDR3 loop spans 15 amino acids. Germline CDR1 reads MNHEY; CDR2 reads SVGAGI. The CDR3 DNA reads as TGTGCCAGCAGCCTACTAGCGGGGGGGCCCAATGAGCAGTTCTTC. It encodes CASSLLAGGPNEQFF.

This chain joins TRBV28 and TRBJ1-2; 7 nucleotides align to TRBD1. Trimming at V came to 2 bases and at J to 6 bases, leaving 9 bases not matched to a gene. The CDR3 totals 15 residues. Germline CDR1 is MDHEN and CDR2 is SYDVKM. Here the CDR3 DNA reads TGTGCCAGCAGTTTAGAGTTAGGGACAGCACATGGCTACACCTTC. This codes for CASSLELGTAHGYTF.

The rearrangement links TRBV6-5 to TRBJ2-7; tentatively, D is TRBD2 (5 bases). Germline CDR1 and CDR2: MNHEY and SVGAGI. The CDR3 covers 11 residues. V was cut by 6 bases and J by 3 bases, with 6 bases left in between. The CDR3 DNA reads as TGTGCCAGCAGGGACTTCTACGAGCAGTACTTC. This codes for CASRDFYEQYF.

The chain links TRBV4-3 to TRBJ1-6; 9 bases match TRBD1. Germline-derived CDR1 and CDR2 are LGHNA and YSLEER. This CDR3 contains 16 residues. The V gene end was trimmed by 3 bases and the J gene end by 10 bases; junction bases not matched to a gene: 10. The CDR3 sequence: CASSQGPGQGASPLHF. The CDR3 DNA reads TGCGCCAGCAGCCAGGGACCGGGACAGGGAGCCTCACCCCTCCACTTT.

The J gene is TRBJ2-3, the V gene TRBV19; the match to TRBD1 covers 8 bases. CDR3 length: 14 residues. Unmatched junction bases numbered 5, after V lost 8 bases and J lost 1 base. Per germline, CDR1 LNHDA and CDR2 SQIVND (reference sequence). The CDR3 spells CASRPDRGTDTQYF. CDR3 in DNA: TGTGCCAGTCGCCCGGACAGGGGCACAGATACGCAGTATTTT.

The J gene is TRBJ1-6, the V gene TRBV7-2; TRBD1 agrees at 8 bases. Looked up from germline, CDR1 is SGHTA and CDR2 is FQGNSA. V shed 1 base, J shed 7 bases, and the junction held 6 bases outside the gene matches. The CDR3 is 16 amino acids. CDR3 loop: CASSLVPDRANSPLHF. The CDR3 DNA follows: TGTGCCAGCAGCTTAGTACCGGACAGGGCCAATTCACCCCTCCACTTT.

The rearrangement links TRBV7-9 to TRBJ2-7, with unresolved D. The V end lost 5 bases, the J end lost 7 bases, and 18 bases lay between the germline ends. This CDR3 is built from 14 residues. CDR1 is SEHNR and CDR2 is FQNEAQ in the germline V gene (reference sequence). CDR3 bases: TGTGCCAGCAGCCCGCACGATGGGCCAAGGGAGCAGTACTTC. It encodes CASSPHDGPREQYF.

The CDR3 protein is CASSAGTGGNQPQHF. The CDR3 bases are TGTGCCAGCAGCGCCGGGACAGGGGGCAATCAGCCCCAGCATTTT. The V call is TRBV9, the J call TRBJ1-5, with TRBD1 matching 10 bases. From germline, CDR1 is SGDLS and CDR2 YYNGEE. This CDR3 spans 15 amino acids. Unmatched junction bases numbered 2, after V lost 3 bases and J lost 2 bases.

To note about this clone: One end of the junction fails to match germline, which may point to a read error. In nucleotides, the CDR3 is TGTGCCAGCAGCCCTCTCTACGCGGGAACCACCATATATTTT. Translated, it gives CASSPLYAGTTIYF. This rearrangement joins TRBV7-2 to TRBJ1-3; D not resolved. The length of the CDR3 is 14 residues. Germline V gene data show CDR1 as SGHTA and CDR2 as FQGNSA.

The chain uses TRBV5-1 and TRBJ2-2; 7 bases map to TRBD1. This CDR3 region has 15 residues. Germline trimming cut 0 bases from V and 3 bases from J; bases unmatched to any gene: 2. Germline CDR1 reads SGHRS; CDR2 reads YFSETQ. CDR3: CASSLGQGHTGELFF. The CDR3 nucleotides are TGCGCCAGCAGCTTGGGACAGGGCCACACCGGGGAGCTGTTTTTT.

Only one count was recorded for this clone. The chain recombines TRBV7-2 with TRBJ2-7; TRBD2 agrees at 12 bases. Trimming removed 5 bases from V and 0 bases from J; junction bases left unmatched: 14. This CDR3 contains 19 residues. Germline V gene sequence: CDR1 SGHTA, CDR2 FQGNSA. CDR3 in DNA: TGTGCCAGCAGCCCCTTCTCGACTAGCGGGGGCCCTCTCTCCTACGAGCAGTACTTC. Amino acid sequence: CASSPFSTSGGPLSYEQYF.

The CDR3 protein is CASSLSDSNEKLFF. For the CDR3, the DNA is TGTGCCAGCAGCCTCTCGGACAGTAATGAAAAACTGTTTTTT. The V and J genes are TRBV7-9 and TRBJ1-4; D might be TRBD1 (6 bases). Germline V gene data show CDR1 as SEHNR and CDR2 as FQNEAQ (reference sequence). This CDR3 is 14 amino acids long. Trimming shortened V by 5 bases and J by 4 bases, and 11 bases separated the two germline ends.

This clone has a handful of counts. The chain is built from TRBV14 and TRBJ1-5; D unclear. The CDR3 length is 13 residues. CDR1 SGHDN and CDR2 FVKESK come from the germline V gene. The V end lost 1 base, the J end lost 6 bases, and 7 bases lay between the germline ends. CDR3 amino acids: CASSQVIGQPQHF. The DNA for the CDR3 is TGTGCCAGCAGCCAAGTTATCGGTCAGCCCCAGCATTTT.